This is a list of T cell receptor beta chains from one sample in a study of identical twins. TCRdb re-called the 5' RACE reads with MiXCR, one entry per CDR3 protein. Among 450,000 or so distinct CDR3 sequences listed, 12% to 15% were seen once. These data were also filed under a second study, of yellow fever vaccine responses in identical twins.

Sequencing was performed on CD4+ T cells sorted from blood. These TCRs come from a woman under 30 in good health. CDR3s include the opening cysteine and the closing phenylalanine or tryptophan. The order of the fields is V gene, J gene, D gene, clone size, CDR3 protein, CDR3 DNA. D genes are given only for firm matches. Size tells how often a clone was seen (once, few, many) or the class of an expanded clone, and some rows leave it out.

>TRBV24-1|TRBJ2-1|TRBD1|few
CATSEPSGTGVYEQFF
TGTGCCACCAGTGAGCCCTCCGGGACAGGGGTATATGAGCAGTTCTTC
>TRBV7-2|TRBJ2-3|.|few
CASSFRVDTQYF
TGTGCCAGCAGCTTTCGAGTAGATACGCAGTATTTT
>TRBV12-3/TRBV12-4|TRBJ1-5|.|few
CASSNGLWGNQPQHF
TGTGCCAGCAGTAACGGTTTGTGGGGAAATCAGCCCCAGCATTTT
>TRBV9|TRBJ2-7|TRBD1|.
CASSGRTGPSGQYF
TGTGCCAGCAGCGGAAGGACAGGGCCCTCGGGGCAGTACTTC
>TRBV19|TRBJ2-5|.|.
CASSIDETQYF
TGTGCCAGTAGTATTGATGAGACCCAGTACTTC
>TRBV2|TRBJ2-3|.|few
CASSEGPGRTDTQYF
TGTGCCAGCAGTGAAGGCCCAGGGCGCACAGATACGCAGTATTTT
>TRBV6-1|TRBJ1-4|.|many
CASSEPGRGAYEKLFF
TGTGCCAGCAGTGAACCGGGTCGGGGGGCATATGAAAAACTGTTTTTT
>TRBV2|TRBJ2-7|.|.
CASNTGGTYEQYF
TGTGCCAGCAATACAGGTGGAACCTACGAGCAGTACTTC
>TRBV27|TRBJ2-7|TRBD2|once
CASSFLTTGTSGTYEQYF
TGTGCCAGCAGTTTTTTGACAACCGGGACTAGCGGTACCTACGAGCAGTACTTC
>TRBV2|TRBJ2-2|.|many
CASSAVAFTGELFF
TGTGCCAGCAGTGCTGTGGCATTCACCGGGGAGCTGTTTTTT
>TRBV9|TRBJ2-3|.|.
CASSVDAFDTQYF
TGTGCCAGCAGCGTAGACGCCTTTGATACGCAGTATTTT
>TRBV20-1|TRBJ2-4|TRBD2|many
CSAETSGSPSGAKNIQYF
TGCAGTGCTGAAACCAGCGGGAGCCCCTCGGGGGCCAAAAACATTCAGTACTTC
>TRBV28|TRBJ2-5|.|many
CASSSSGRGETQYF
TGTGCCAGCAGTTCGTCCGGGCGAGGGGAGACCCAGTACTTC
>TRBV3-1|TRBJ2-1|TRBD1|few
CASSHPQGASNEQLF
TGTGCCAGCAGCCACCCACAGGGGGCATCGAATGAGCAGCTCTTC
>TRBV29-1|TRBJ2-3|TRBD1|few
CSVKGNYIPGQGVDTQYF
TGCAGCGTCAAGGGAAACTACATACCCGGACAGGGGGTGGATACGCAGTATTTT
>TRBV20-1|TRBJ2-2|TRBD2|few
CSASGRANTGELFF
TGCAGTGCTAGCGGGAGGGCGAACACCGGGGAGCTGTTTTTT
>TRBV5-1|TRBJ2-7|.|many
CASTDNSYEQYF
TGCGCCTCAACGGACAATTCCTACGAGCAGTACTTC